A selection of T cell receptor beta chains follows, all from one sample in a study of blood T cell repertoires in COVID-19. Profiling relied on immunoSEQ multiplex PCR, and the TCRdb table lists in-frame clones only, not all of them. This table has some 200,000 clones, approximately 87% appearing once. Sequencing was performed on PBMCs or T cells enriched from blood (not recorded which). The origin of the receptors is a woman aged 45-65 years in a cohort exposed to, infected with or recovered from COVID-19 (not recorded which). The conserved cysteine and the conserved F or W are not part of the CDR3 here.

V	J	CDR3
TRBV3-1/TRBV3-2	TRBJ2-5	ASSQSAGGRETQY
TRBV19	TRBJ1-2	ASSIERIGHGYT
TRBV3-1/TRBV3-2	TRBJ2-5	ASSQRGTQY
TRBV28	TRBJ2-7	ASSFAGGGADEQY
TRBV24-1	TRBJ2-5	ATSDPGGSQETQY
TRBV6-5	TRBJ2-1	ASSKSGAPYNEQF
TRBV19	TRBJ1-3	ASIGAARGNTIY
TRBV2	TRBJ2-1	ASTTSGGPYNEQF
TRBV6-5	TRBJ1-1	ASSSATGVNTEAF
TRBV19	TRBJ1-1	ASRDRLNTEAF
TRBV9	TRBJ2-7	ASSVGPGQGNYEQY
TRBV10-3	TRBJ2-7	AAIHQFWQY
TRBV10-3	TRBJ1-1	AIRGTMNTEAF
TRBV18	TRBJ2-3	ASSLSQGGVGTDTQY